Shown below are 29 T cell receptor beta chains from a single sample sequenced in a study of CD8+ T cells in alopecia areata. Following extraction, RNA underwent reverse transcription to cDNA, which served as the sequencing template. Assay: immunoSEQ multiplex PCR; the TCRdb copy retains only in-frame clones and omits some. Singletons are absent from the sample, which has over 100,000 clones. The sequencing input was lesional skin. The receptors shown here come from a C3H/HeJ mouse with alopecia areata. The MHC haplotype recorded for the strain is H2-k.

This clone was seen a handful of times. Here the gene names and germline are mouse. The CDR3 goes on 4 residues after the read ends, and that part is filled in from the germline J gene. The V call is TRBV1, the J call TRBJ2-4, with a weak D call TRBD2 (7 bases). The CDR3 totals 14 residues. Germline CDR1 reads NSQYPW; CDR2 reads LRSPGD (reference sequence). The CDR3: CTCSAPRGANTLYF. CDR3 bases read: TGCACCTGCAGTGCCCCGAGGGGGGCAAAC.

A remark on this clone: Genes and germline are mouse. The CDR3 sequence: CASSDATGSSAETLYF. The sequenced CDR3 bases are TGTGCCAGCAGTGACGCGACAGGGTCTAGTGCAGAA. The chain links TRBV13-1 to TRBJ2-3; 7 bases match TRBD1. The read ends 4 residues shy of where the CDR3 ends; the end is completed using the germline J gene. The CDR3 covers 16 residues. Trimming cost V 2 bases and J 0 bases; bases outside gene matches: 6. Germline V gene sequence: CDR1 NSHNY, CDR2 SYGAGN.

Details on this clone: Mouse names are used for the genes. The CDR3 end is not reached by the read, which stops 4 residues before it; the germline J gene fills it in. The V gene is TRBV19, the J gene TRBJ2-7; D perhaps matches TRBD2 (6 bases). Germline V lookup: CDR1 FNHDT, CDR2 SITEND (reference sequence). The CDR3 totals 14 residues. V was pared by 4 bases and J by 0 bases, with 11 bases between. CDR3 DNA (partial): TGTGCCAGCAGTTCCGGGGGGTACTCCTAT. This sequence encodes CASSSGGYSY. The complete CDR3 sequence is CASSSGGYSYEQYF.

Notes on this clone: These gene names are mouse names. The DNA read from the CDR3 is TGTGCCAGCAGACAGGAATTAAACACCGGG. This gives the protein CASRQELNTG. The whole CDR3 sequence reads CASRQELNTGQLYF. The chain employs TRBV13-3 and TRBJ2-2; the D gene is possibly TRBD1 (5 bases). The CDR3 end lies 4 residues beyond the end of the read and is filled in from the germline J gene. Germline V gene sequence: CDR1 NNHDY, CDR2 SYVADS. V was cut by 5 bases and J by 1 base, with 9 bases left in between. The CDR3 runs to 14 residues.

Note on this clone: Mouse names are used for the genes. The read terminates 4 residues ahead of where the CDR3 ends, so the germline J gene completes it. This sequence joins TRBV13-2 and TRBJ2-7; 11 bases align to TRBD1. The CDR3 is 16 residues long. Per germline, CDR1 NNHNN and CDR2 SYGAGS (reference sequence). The CDR3 sequence is CASGDPDRTGGDEQYF. The covered CDR3 bases are TGTGCCAGCGGTGACCCCGATCGGACAGGGGGCGAT.

This clone was seen only a few times. These gene names are mouse names. The read gets to within 4 residues of the CDR3 end, and the germline J gene fills in the rest. The chain couples TRBV1 to TRBJ2-4; 12 bases are a match to TRBD2. Per the germline V gene, CDR1 is NSQYPW and CDR2 is LRSPGD (reference sequence). This CDR3 is 16 amino acids long. CDR3 sequence reads: CTCSEPIGTGGNTLYF. The DNA read from the CDR3 is TGCACCTGCAGTGAGCCAATCGGGACTGGGGGGAAC. The full variable domain, with the rest looked up from reference TRBV1 and TRBJ2-4, is VTLLEQNPRWRLVPRGQAVNLRCILKNSQYPWMSWYQQDLQKQLQWLFTLRSPGDKEVKSLPGADYLATRVTDTELRLQVANMSQGRTLYCTCSEPIGTGGNTLYFGAGTRLSVL.

This clone was picked up a small number of times. The genes and germline here are from mouse. Read sequence stops 4 residues before the CDR3 end, and the germline J gene provides the missing end. The J gene is TRBJ2-7, the V gene TRBV16; TRBD2 matches 11 bases. The CDR3 has 15 amino acids. V shed 3 bases, J shed 0 bases, and the junction held 1 base outside the gene matches. The germline CDR1 and CDR2 sequences are SGHSA and FRNQAP. The CDR3 bases that were read are TGTGCAAGCAGCTTGGGACTGGGGGACTCCTAT. Amino acids: CASSLGLGDSY. The full CDR3 protein reads CASSLGLGDSYEQYF.

This clone has a handful of counts. Mouse gene names and germline throughout. The DNA ends 4 residues before the CDR3 does, and the rest of the CDR3 is filled in from the germline J gene. V usage is TRBV13-3 and J usage is TRBJ1-2; 7 nucleotides agree with TRBD1. Germline V lookup: CDR1 NNHDY, CDR2 SYVADS. Germline trimming cut 4 bases from V and 3 bases from J; bases unmatched to any gene: 3. This CDR3 spans 13 amino acids. The CDR3 region is CASSKQGYSDYTF. Partial CDR3 DNA: TGTGCCAGCAGTAAACAGGGGTACTCC.

This clone was observed a few times. The gene symbols are mouse symbols. The CDR3 extends 4 residues past the end of the read, so its final part is completed from the germline J gene. J is TRBJ1-1 and V is TRBV1; 7 nucleotides line up with TRBD1. Germline CDR1 and CDR2: NSQYPW and LRSPGD (reference sequence). J was trimmed by 3 bases and V by 4 bases; bases with no gene match: 5. There are 14 residues in the CDR3. The part of the CDR3 DNA that was read is TGCACCTGCAGTGGCAGGGGGTGGGACACA. It codes for CTCSGRGWDT. From start to end, the CDR3 is CTCSGRGWDTEVFF.

A note on this clone: The gene symbols are mouse symbols. The CDR3 end is not reached by the read, which stops 4 residues before it; the germline J gene fills it in. This chain uses TRBV13-1 with TRBJ2-7, with a possible D match to TRBD1 (6 bases). Germline assignment: CDR1 NSHNY and CDR2 SYGAGN. There are 13 residues in the CDR3. V was clipped by 5 bases and J by 3 bases, with 12 bases between them. CDR3 region: CASSRDKNYEQYF. The DNA read from the CDR3 is TGTGCCAGCAGCCGGGACAAAAACTAT.

This clone was found a few times. Any gene name here is a mouse gene name. The CDR3 extends 4 residues past the end of the read, so its final part is completed from the germline J gene. The chain joins TRBV13-1 to TRBJ1-4, with TRBD1 as a possible D gene (5 bases). Trimming removed 4 bases from V and 1 base from J, with 11 bases in between. Per germline, CDR1 NSHNY and CDR2 SYGAGN. The CDR3 has 15 residues. CDR3 protein: CASSPLQDSNERLFF. The sequenced part of the CDR3 DNA is TGTGCCAGCAGTCCCCTACAGGATTCCAACGAA.

On this clone itself: Mouse gene names apply. Sequencing ends 4 residues short of the CDR3 end; the germline J gene provides the rest. The V and J genes are TRBV13-1 and TRBJ2-5; the D is unclear. CDR1 and CDR2 from the germline V gene are NSHNY and SYGAGN. The CDR3 spans 12 residues. This CDR3 is CASSDLKDTQYF. The CDR3 bases that were read are TGTGCCAGCAGTGATCTTAAAGAC.

Of note for this clone: Any gene name here is a mouse gene name. The CDR3 end lies 4 residues beyond the end of the read and is filled in from the germline J gene. V and J are TRBV16 and TRBJ1-1, with TRBD1 as a possible D gene (6 bases). From germline, CDR1 is SGHSA and CDR2 FRNQAP. The CDR3 contains 14 residues. Trimming stripped 1 base from V and 4 bases from J, with 10 bases between. CDR3 sequence reads: CASSLGGHGTEVFF. The sequenced CDR3 bases are TGTGCAAGCAGCTTAGGGGGACATGGCACA.

This clone came up many times. Any gene name here is a mouse gene name. The read comes to an end 4 residues before the CDR3 does, leaving the germline J gene to fill in the end. The chain joins TRBV13-3 to TRBJ2-1; 10 nucleotides line up with TRBD2. The trim removed 3 bases at V and 3 bases at J, leaving 15 bases unmatched. Germline loops: CDR1 NNHDY, CDR2 SYVADS. The CDR3 spans 19 residues. The part of the CDR3 DNA that was read is TGTGCCAGCAGTGGGACCGGGACAGCGACTGGGGGGACCTATGCT. Translating gives CASSGTGTATGGTYA. From start to end, the CDR3 is CASSGTGTATGGTYAEQFF.

This clone showed up just a few times. Mouse gene names and germline throughout. The read halts 4 residues ahead of the CDR3 end, with the missing end drawn from the germline J gene. This sequence joins TRBV13-3 and TRBJ2-1, with TRBD1 as a possible D gene (5 bases). The CDR3 spans 16 residues. Germline values: CDR1 NNHDY, CDR2 SYVADS. With 0 bases removed from V and 0 bases from J, the gap between germline ends came to 10 bases. The sequenced CDR3 bases are TGTGCCAGCAGTGATGCTAGGGGAGATAACTATGCT. Amino acid sequence: CASSDARGDNYA. The complete CDR3 reads CASSDARGDNYAEQFF.

On this clone: Any gene name here is a mouse gene name. Read sequence stops 4 residues before the CDR3 end, and the germline J gene provides the missing end. The V gene is TRBV29, the J gene TRBJ1-2; D remains unclear. CDR3 length: 13 residues. V was trimmed by 4 bases and J by 0 bases, leaving 6 bases between them. The germline V gene has CDR1 MSHET and CDR2 SYDVDS. The CDR3 spells CASSSQTNSDYTF. The CDR3 bases that were read are TGTGCTAGCAGTTCACAGACAAACTCC.

About this clone itself: The gene names here belong to mouse. The read stops 4 residues short of the end of the CDR3; the missing end is completed from the germline J gene. V usage is TRBV13-3 and J usage is TRBJ2-2, with D perhaps TRBD1 (6 bases). Germline V CDR1 and CDR2: NNHDY, SYVADS. The germline V and J ends were trimmed by 0 bases and 4 bases, with 13 bases remaining between them. The CDR3 covers 16 residues. The CDR3 bases that were read are TGTGCCAGCAGTGATGCCTTCCGGGACACCACCGGG. It is translated as CASSDAFRDTTG. From start to end, the CDR3 is CASSDAFRDTTGQLYF.

This clone was picked up a small number of times. The protein TCRdb lists differs from the translation of the DNA at residue 10; the protein given here is translated from the DNA itself. The listed genes are named as in mouse. The missing CDR3 end, 3 residues past where the read stops, is filled in from the germline J gene. The J gene is TRBJ1-6, the V gene TRBV13-3; a possible D gene is TRBD1 (6 bases). TRBJ1-6 is given ORF status, its function remaining uncertain. CDR1 and CDR2 from the germline V gene are NNHDY and SYVADS. This CDR3 comprises 13 residues. The V end lost 3 bases, the J end lost 10 bases, and 11 bases lay between the germline ends. The CDR3 loop reads CASSAGGRSPLYF. The part of the CDR3 DNA that was read is TGTGCCAGCAGTGCTGGGGGGCGGTCGCCC.

In this sample, this clone turned up a few times. The listed genes are named as in mouse. The read finishes 4 residues shy of the CDR3 end, and the germline J gene is used to complete it. The chain recombines TRBV13-1 with TRBJ2-3, with 11 nucleotides matching TRBD2. The V gene's germline CDR1 is NSHNY and CDR2 SYGAGN. The CDR3 has 16 amino acids. V lost 2 bases, J lost 2 bases, and 4 bases stayed unmatched. The CDR3 bases that were read are TGTGCCAGCAGTGACCGACTGGGGGGGGATGCAGAA. Its protein product is CASSDRLGGDAE. The entire CDR3 reads CASSDRLGGDAETLYF.

This clone showed up many times. Germline and genes: mouse. The CDR3 end falls 4 residues outside the read, so it is completed with the germline J gene. J is TRBJ2-1 and V is TRBV13-1, with D maybe TRBD1 (6 bases). Trimming removed 3 bases at V and 1 base at J, with 14 bases between. CDR3 length: 16 residues. Germline-derived CDR1 and CDR2 are NSHNY and SYGAGN. CDR3 DNA (partial): TGTGCCAGCAGTGTTCCGCCGGGACAAAACTATGCT. Protein: CASSVPPGQNYA. The complete CDR3 sequence is CASSVPPGQNYAEQFF.

This clone was found a few times. Genes and germline come from the mouse. Read data end 4 residues before the CDR3 end; the end is taken from the germline J gene. V is TRBV4 and J is TRBJ2-1, with 13 bases aligning to TRBD2. The germline gives CDR1 LGHDT, CDR2 YNNKQL (reference sequence). The trim removed 5 bases at V and 1 base at J, leaving 5 bases unmatched. CDR3 length: 17 residues. CDR3 DNA (partial): TGTGCCAGCAGCCTCGCGGGACTGGGGGGGAACTATGCT. Amino acid sequence: CASSLAGLGGNYA. The entire CDR3 reads CASSLAGLGGNYAEQFF.

There are a few counts of this clone. The genes and germline here are from mouse. From the germline J gene comes the end of the CDR3, since the read stops 4 residues before it. The chain has TRBV17 and TRBJ2-7; perhaps TRBD1 as D (6 bases). The CDR3 is 13 amino acids. The germline V and J ends were trimmed by 6 bases and 3 bases, with 12 bases remaining between them. Germline-derived CDR1 and CDR2 are MNHDT and YYDKIL. The sequenced part of the CDR3 DNA is TGTGCTAGCAGCCCTGACAGGATCTAT. Its protein is CASSPDRIY. The complete CDR3 protein is CASSPDRIYEQYF.

This clone was detected a few times. Each gene name is a mouse one. Read data end 4 residues before the CDR3 end; the end is taken from the germline J gene. The rearrangement uses TRBV13-3 and TRBJ2-1, with TRBD1 matching over 7 bases. Germline V gene data show CDR1 as NNHDY and CDR2 as SYVADS. V shed 0 bases and J 0 bases; nucleotides not matched to a gene: 6. The CDR3 runs to 17 residues. This CDR3 is CASSDAGGTNNYAEQFF. Incomplete CDR3 DNA: TGTGCCAGCAGTGATGCAGGGGGAACCAATAACTATGCT.

Remarks on this clone: These gene names are mouse names. Sequencing ends 4 residues short of the CDR3 end; the germline J gene provides the rest. This sequence joins TRBV13-3 and TRBJ2-7; 7 bases match TRBD2. The germline gives CDR1 NNHDY, CDR2 SYVADS. This CDR3 has 15 residues. The CDR3: CASSDAVWGKYEQYF. The CDR3 bases that were read are TGTGCCAGCAGTGATGCAGTCTGGGGGAAATAT.

This clone was detected only a few times. Mouse germline and gene names are used. Read coverage stops 4 residues before the CDR3 terminus; the germline J gene supplies the remainder. The V call is TRBV19, the J call TRBJ2-3, with 11 positions matching TRBD2. The length of the CDR3 is 15 residues. Germline-derived CDR1 and CDR2 are FNHDT and SITEND (reference sequence). V shed 6 bases and J 2 bases; nucleotides not matched to a gene: 5. CDR3 bases read: TGTGCCAGCAACGACTGGGGGGGTGATGCAGAA. Residues: CASNDWGGDAE. The entire CDR3 protein reads CASNDWGGDAETLYF.

Of note for this clone: TCRdb's protein and the DNA translation differ at residue 13; the protein here comes from the DNA. Gene names and germline match the mouse. The read halts 3 residues ahead of the CDR3 end, with the missing end drawn from the germline J gene. V gene TRBV13-2 combines with J gene TRBJ1-3; TRBD1 aligns across 10 bases. Losses at the gene ends were 3 bases for V and 2 bases for J; bases not matched to a gene: 5. The CDR3 sequence is 16 residues long. Germline CDR1 reads NNHNN; CDR2 reads SYGAGS (reference sequence). The covered CDR3 bases are TGTGCCAGCGGTGCGGACAGGGGGAAGGCTGGAAATACG. Protein: CASGADRGKAGNT. The whole CDR3 sequence reads CASGADRGKAGNTLYF.

A note on this clone: Gene names follow the mouse nomenclature. CDR3 bases read: TGTGCCAGCAGTGGGACTGGGGGGGGTCTACCT. It is translated as CASSGTGGGLP. From start to end, the CDR3 is CASSGTGGGLPEQFF. The rearrangement links TRBV13-1 to TRBJ2-1; 12 bases fit TRBD2. The CDR3 end falls 4 residues outside the read, so it is completed with the germline J gene. The CDR3 is 15 residues long. Germline V CDR1 and CDR2: NSHNY, SYGAGN.

On this clone: Gene names are the mouse ones. The read ends 4 residues early relative to the CDR3; the germline J gene fills the gap. The chain uses TRBV13-3 and TRBJ2-7, with 7 positions matching TRBD1. Germline V gene data show CDR1 as NNHDY and CDR2 as SYVADS. This CDR3 is built from 15 residues. V trimming: 1 base; J trimming: 2 bases; junction bases outside the gene matches: 6. The sequenced part of the CDR3 DNA is TGTGCCAGCAGTGATCCCGACAGGGAACCCTAT. Its protein is CASSDPDREPY. The complete CDR3 protein is CASSDPDREPYEQYF.

Worth noting for this clone: The listed genes are named as in mouse. The DNA ends 4 residues before the CDR3 does, and the rest of the CDR3 is filled in from the germline J gene. This chain uses TRBV19 with TRBJ1-4; the D gene is possibly TRBD1 (5 bases). Germline values: CDR1 FNHDT, CDR2 SITEND (reference sequence). The CDR3 totals 13 residues. CDR3 in amino acids: CASSMVGGERLFF. The CDR3 bases that were read are TGTGCCAGCAGTATGGTGGGGGGCGAA.